This T cell receptor (beta chain) was identified during a study of T cell changes during pregnancy in multiple sclerosis. CDR1 and CDR2 (germline): SGHAT, FQNNGV. V was pared by 4 bases and J by 0 bases, with 9 bases between. This CDR3 has 15 residues. Sequenced by immunoSEQ multiplex PCR; TCRdb stores in-frame clones only, minus some. The data contain 60,000 or so clones, 91% of them singletons. The starting material was peripheral blood, obtained before pregnancy. The rearrangement uses TRBV11-2 and TRBJ1-4, with D hard to call. This clonotype was obtained from a female donor with multiple sclerosis, enrolled in a pregnancy study. In DNA, the CDR3 is TGTGCCAGCAGCTCCAGACACACAACTAATGAAAAACTGTTTTTT. Translation: CASSSRHTTNEKLFF.